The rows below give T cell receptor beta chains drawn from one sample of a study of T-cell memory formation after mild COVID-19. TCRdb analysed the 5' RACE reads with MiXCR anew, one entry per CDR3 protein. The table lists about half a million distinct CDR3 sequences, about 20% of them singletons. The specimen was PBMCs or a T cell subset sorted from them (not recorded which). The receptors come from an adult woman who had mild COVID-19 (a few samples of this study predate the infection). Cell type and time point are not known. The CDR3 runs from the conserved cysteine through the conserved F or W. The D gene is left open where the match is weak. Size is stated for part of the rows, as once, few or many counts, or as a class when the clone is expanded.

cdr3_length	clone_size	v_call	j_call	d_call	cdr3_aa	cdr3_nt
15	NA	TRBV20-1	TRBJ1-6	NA	CSARRQEVNNSPLHF	TGCAGTGCTAGGAGACAGGAGGTTAATAATTCACCCCTCCACTTT
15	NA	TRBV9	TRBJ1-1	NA	CASSYLTRPNTEAFF	TGTGCCAGCAGTTATCTTACACGCCCGAACACTGAAGCTTTCTTT
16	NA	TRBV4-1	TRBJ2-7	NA	CASSQASRAGAYEQYF	TGCGCCAGCAGCCAAGCCAGCAGGGCAGGGGCCTACGAGCAGTACTTC
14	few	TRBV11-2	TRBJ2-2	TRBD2	CASGRGGRTGELFF	TGTGCCAGCGGTCGGGGGGGCAGAACCGGGGAGCTGTTTTTT
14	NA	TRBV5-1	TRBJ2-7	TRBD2	CASSPGTSIDEQYF	TGCGCCAGCAGCCCCGGGACTAGCATTGACGAGCAGTACTTC
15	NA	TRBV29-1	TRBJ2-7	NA	CSVAEPGTRSYEQYF	TGCAGCGTTGCAGAACCCGGGACACGGAGCTACGAGCAGTACTTC
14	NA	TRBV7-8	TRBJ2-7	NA	CASSKGEGSGEQYF	TGTGCCAGCAGCAAGGGGGAGGGGTCGGGCGAGCAGTACTTC
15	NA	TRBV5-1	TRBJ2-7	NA	CASSSTGRTLEEQYF	TGCGCCAGCAGCTCGACGGGACGCACGTTGGAGGAGCAGTACTTC
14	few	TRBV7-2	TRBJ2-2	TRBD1	CASSLRGLTGELFF	TGTGCCAGCAGCTTAAGGGGGCTTACCGGGGAGCTGTTTTTT
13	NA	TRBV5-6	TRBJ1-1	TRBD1	CASGEGARTEAFF	TGTGCCAGCGGAGAGGGGGCGAGGACTGAAGCTTTCTTT
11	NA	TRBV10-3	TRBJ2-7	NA	CAVGWSYEQYF	TGTGCCGTTGGCTGGTCCTACGAGCAGTACTTC
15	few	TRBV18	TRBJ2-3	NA	CASSPGATSTDTQYF	TGTGCCAGCTCACCAGGGGCCACTAGCACAGATACGCAGTATTTT
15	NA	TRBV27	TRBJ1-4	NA	CASRRVSLGGEKLFF	TGTGCCAGCAGAAGAGTCAGTCTGGGGGGGGAAAAACTGTTTTTT
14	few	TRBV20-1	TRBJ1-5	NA	CSASRGRKNQPQHF	TGCAGTGCTAGTCGAGGGAGAAAAAATCAGCCCCAGCATTTT
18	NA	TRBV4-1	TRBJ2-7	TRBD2	CASSQEGLGGAISYEQYF	TGCGCCAGCAGCCAAGAAGGGTTGGGAGGGGCTATCTCCTACGAGCAGTACTTC
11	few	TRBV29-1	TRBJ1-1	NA	CSVKSGFEAFF	TGCAGCGTTAAGTCCGGATTCGAAGCTTTCTTT
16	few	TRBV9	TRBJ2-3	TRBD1	CASSVLGTARTDTQYF	TGTGCCAGCAGCGTGCTCGGGACAGCTCGCACAGATACGCAGTATTTT
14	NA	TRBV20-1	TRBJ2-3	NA	CSASGTVFTDTQYF	TGCAGTGCTTCCGGGACCGTTTTCACAGATACGCAGTATTTT
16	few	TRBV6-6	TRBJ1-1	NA	CASSSTAGNVNTEAFF	TGTGCCAGCAGTTCGACGGCCGGAAATGTGAACACTGAAGCTTTCTTT
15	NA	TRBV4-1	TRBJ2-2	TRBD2	CASREAGGRTGELFF	TGCGCCAGCAGGGAGGCGGGGGGACGAACCGGGGAGCTGTTTTTT
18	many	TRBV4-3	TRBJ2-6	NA	CASSQEGSLGSGANVLTF	TGCGCCAGCAGCCAAGAGGGATCTTTGGGCTCTGGGGCCAACGTCCTGACTTTC
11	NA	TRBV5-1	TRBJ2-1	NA	CASKVENEQFF	TGCGCCAGCAAAGTCGAGAATGAGCAGTTCTTC
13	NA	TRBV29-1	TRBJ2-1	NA	CSVDGTQRNEQFF	TGCAGCGTTGACGGGACACAGCGCAATGAGCAGTTCTTC
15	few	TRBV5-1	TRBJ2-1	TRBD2	CASAGAGGAYNEQFF	TGCGCCAGCGCGGGAGCGGGAGGGGCCTACAATGAGCAGTTCTTC
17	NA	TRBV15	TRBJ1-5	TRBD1	CATRATGGWDSNQPQHF	TGTGCCACCAGAGCTACAGGGGGCTGGGATAGCAATCAGCCCCAGCATTTT
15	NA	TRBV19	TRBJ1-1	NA	CASSTAAREDTEAFF	TGTGCCAGTAGTACCGCCGCCAGGGAAGACACTGAAGCTTTCTTT
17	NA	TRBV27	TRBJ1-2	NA	CASSRGGGQPFLYGYTF	TGTGCCAGCAGCCGGGGTGGGGGACAACCCTTTCTCTATGGCTACACCTTC
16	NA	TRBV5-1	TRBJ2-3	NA	CASSLNPEWGIIAQYF	TGCGCCAGCAGCTTAAATCCAGAGTGGGGCATTATAGCGCAGTATTTT
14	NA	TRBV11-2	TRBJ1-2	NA	CASSSGLGNYGYTF	TGTGCCAGCAGTTCCGGCCTGGGGAACTATGGCTACACCTTC
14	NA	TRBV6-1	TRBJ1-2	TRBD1	CASSEAGQVYGYTF	TGTGCCAGCAGTGAAGCGGGACAGGTCTATGGCTACACCTTC
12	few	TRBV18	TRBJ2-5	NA	CASTRTKETQYF	TGTGCCAGCACCAGGACGAAAGAGACCCAGTACTTC
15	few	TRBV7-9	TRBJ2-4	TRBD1	CASSWDSLAKNIQYF	TGTGCCAGCAGCTGGGACAGCCTAGCCAAAAACATTCAGTACTTC
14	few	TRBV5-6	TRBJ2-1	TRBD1	CASRRDRVDNEQFF	TGTGCCAGCAGAAGGGACAGGGTGGACAATGAGCAGTTCTTC
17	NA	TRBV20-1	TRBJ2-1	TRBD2	CSARDGGREGPANEQFF	TGCAGTGCTAGAGATGGGGGGCGGGAGGGCCCCGCCAATGAGCAGTTCTTC
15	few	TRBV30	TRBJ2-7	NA	CAWSRGVKVDYEQYF	TGTGCCTGGAGTAGGGGAGTAAAGGTCGATTACGAGCAGTACTTC
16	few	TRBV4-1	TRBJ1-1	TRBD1	CASSQTGTVQNTEAFF	TGCGCCAGCAGCCAAACCGGGACAGTTCAGAACACTGAAGCTTTCTTT
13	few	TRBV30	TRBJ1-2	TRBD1	CAWSVMTGSGYTF	TGTGCCTGGAGTGTCATGACAGGGAGCGGCTACACCTTC
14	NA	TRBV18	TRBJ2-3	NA	CASSSTQSTDTQYF	TGTGCCAGCTCATCGACCCAAAGCACAGATACGCAGTATTTT
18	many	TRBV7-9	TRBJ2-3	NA	CASSPPRDRPFFTDTQYF	TGTGCCAGCAGCCCACCGCGCGACAGACCCTTCTTCACAGATACGCAGTATTTT
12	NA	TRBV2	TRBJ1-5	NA	CASRTSNQPQHF	TGTGCCAGCAGGACGAGCAATCAGCCCCAGCATTTT
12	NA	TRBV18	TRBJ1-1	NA	CASSPQQREAFF	TGTGCCAGCTCACCACAGCAACGGGAAGCTTTCTTT
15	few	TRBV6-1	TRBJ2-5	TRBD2	CASSDGGGLGETQYF	TGTGCCAGCAGTGACGGGGGGGGACTAGGGGAGACCCAGTACTTC
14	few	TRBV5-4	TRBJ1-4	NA	CASSLRGAGEKLFF	TGTGCCAGCAGCTTGCGGGGGGCCGGTGAAAAACTGTTTTTT
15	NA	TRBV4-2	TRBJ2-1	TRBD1	CASSQEGGGRLEQFF	TGTGCCAGCAGCCAAGAAGGGGGCGGCAGGCTAGAGCAGTTCTTC
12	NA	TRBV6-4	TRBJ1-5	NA	CATFWGQQPQHF	TGTGCCACCTTCTGGGGGCAACAGCCCCAGCATTTT
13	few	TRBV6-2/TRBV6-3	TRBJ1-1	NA	CASSYTSDPIIAF	TGTGCCAGCAGTTACACCTCGGACCCCATAATAGCGTTT
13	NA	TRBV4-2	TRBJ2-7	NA	CASSHNRDGEQYF	TGTGCCAGCAGCCACAACAGGGATGGCGAGCAGTACTTC
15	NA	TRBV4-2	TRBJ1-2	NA	CASSQTQEAGYGYTF	TGTGCCAGCAGCCAGACCCAGGAGGCCGGCTATGGCTACACCTTC
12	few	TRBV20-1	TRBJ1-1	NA	CSANDGRTEAFF	TGCAGTGCTAACGACGGGCGGACTGAAGCTTTCTTT
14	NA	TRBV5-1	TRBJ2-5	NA	CASSARLEPETQYF	TGCGCCAGCAGCGCTAGACTAGAACCAGAGACCCAGTACTTC
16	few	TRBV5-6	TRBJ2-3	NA	CASSWGLPSGTDTQYF	TGTGCCAGCAGCTGGGGCCTCCCATCTGGGACAGATACGCAGTATTTT
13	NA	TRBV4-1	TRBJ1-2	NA	CASSQGGHYGYTF	TGCGCCAGCAGCCAAGGAGGGCACTATGGCTACACCTTC